A selection of T cell receptor beta chains follows, all from one sample in a study of shared clonotypes between healthy human individuals. The method was immunoSEQ multiplex PCR; TCRdb's version includes in-frame clones alone and lacks a portion of them. The sample lists approximately 2.4 million clones; almost 96% were seen once. Sequences were obtained from naive CD4+ T cells sorted from blood. Receptor source: a man younger than 30 in good health. Both conserved end residues are part of each CDR3. A D gene is named only where the DNA matches it firmly.

V gene: TRBV5-6; D gene: -; J gene: TRBJ2-7; CDR3 DNA: TGTGCCAGCAGCTCCACCGGGACAAGTTCCTACGAGCAGTACTTC; CDR3 protein: CASSSTGTSSYEQYF
V gene: TRBV13; D gene: TRBD2; J gene: TRBJ2-3; CDR3 DNA: TGTGCCAGCAGCATAGGTCGACTAGCGGGGGTCCCAGGGGAAGATACGCAGTATTTT; CDR3 protein: CASSIGRLAGVPGEDTQYF
V gene: TRBV9; D gene: -; J gene: TRBJ2-1; CDR3 DNA: TGTGCCAGCAGCGTAGACCCCTTCTCCTACAATGAGCAGTTCTTC; CDR3 protein: CASSVDPFSYNEQFF
V gene: TRBV5-1; D gene: -; J gene: TRBJ1-1; CDR3 DNA: TGCGCCAGCAGCTTGGGTAGAGGGGCGAGCACTGAAGCTTTCTTT; CDR3 protein: CASSLGRGASTEAFF
V gene: TRBV30; D gene: TRBD2; J gene: TRBJ2-1; CDR3 DNA: TGTGCCTGGAGTCCGACCTGGGGCAGGGAGGGGAATCCCTACAATGAGCAGTTCTTC; CDR3 protein: CAWSPTWGREGNPYNEQFF
V gene: TRBV5-1; D gene: TRBD2; J gene: TRBJ2-4; CDR3 DNA: TGCGCCAGCAGCTTGGACGGGACTAGCGGGGGAATAGCCAAAAACATTCAGTACTTC; CDR3 protein: CASSLDGTSGGIAKNIQYF
V gene: TRBV28; D gene: -; J gene: TRBJ2-5; CDR3 DNA: TGTGCCAGCAGGTTCCGGGATCGAGAGACCCAGTACTTC; CDR3 protein: CASRFRDRETQYF
V gene: TRBV7-3; D gene: TRBD2; J gene: TRBJ2-3; CDR3 DNA: TGTGCCAGCAGCTCGGGGACTAGCGTCACAGATACGCAGTATTTT; CDR3 protein: CASSSGTSVTDTQYF
V gene: TRBV29-1; D gene: -; J gene: TRBJ2-3; CDR3 DNA: TGCAGCGTTGGTCCAGAGGGGACGCAGTATTTT; CDR3 protein: CSVGPEGTQYF
V gene: TRBV11-2; D gene: TRBD2; J gene: TRBJ2-1; CDR3 DNA: TGTGCCAGTGAGCGGGGTAGCTCCTACAATGAGCAGTTCTTC; CDR3 protein: CASERGSSYNEQFF
V gene: TRBV15; D gene: -; J gene: TRBJ1-2; CDR3 DNA: TGTGCCACCAGCAGAGGATCTGAGGGCTATGGCTACACCTTC; CDR3 protein: CATSRGSEGYGYTF